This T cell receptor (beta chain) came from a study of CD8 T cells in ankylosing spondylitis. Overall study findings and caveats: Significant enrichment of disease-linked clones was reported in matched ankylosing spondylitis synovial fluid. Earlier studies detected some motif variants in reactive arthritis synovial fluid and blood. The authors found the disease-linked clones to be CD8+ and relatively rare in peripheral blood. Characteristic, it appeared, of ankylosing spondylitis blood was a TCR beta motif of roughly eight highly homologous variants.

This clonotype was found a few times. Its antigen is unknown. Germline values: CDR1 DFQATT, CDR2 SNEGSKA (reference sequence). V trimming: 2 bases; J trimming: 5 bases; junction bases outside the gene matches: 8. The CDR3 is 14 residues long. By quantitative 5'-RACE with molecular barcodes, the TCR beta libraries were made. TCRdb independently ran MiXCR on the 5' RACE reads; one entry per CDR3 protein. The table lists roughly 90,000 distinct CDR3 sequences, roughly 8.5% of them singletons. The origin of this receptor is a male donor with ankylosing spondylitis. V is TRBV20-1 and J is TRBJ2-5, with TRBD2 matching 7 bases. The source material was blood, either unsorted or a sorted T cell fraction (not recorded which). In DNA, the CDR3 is TGCAGTGCTAGACAGGTTGGGGGAGGGGAGACCCAGTACTTC. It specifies CSARQVGGGETQYF.